This record covers a single T cell receptor beta chain. Each CDR3 protein gets one entry after TCRdb re-called the RACE reads with MiXCR. This table holds 180,000 or so distinct CDR3 sequences, roughly 15% found once. The sample belongs to a study of human T cells and chemical hapten exposure. Time point indicated: patch test 1, 2 weeks after DPC sensitization. Treatment specified: therapeutic diphenylcyclopropenone sensitization with weekly scalp DPC. The CDR3 is 13 amino acids. Trimming left V 5 bases short and J 5 bases short, with 10 bases between. Germline V gene sequence: CDR1 SGHAT, CDR2 FQNNGV.

The chain employs TRBV11-2 and TRBJ2-1; D ambiguous. The receptor was isolated from a woman in her twenties or thirties with alopecia areata. Some clones in this sample may be carry-over from other donors' samples. The material was whole blood, obtained in connection with sensitization to the hapten diphenylcyclopropenone (DPC). The CDR3 loop reads CASSQLVNNEQFF. The CDR3 DNA reads as TGTGCCAGCAGCCAACTGGTAAACAATGAGCAGTTCTTC.